One and the same sample provided the 5 T cell receptor beta chains below, sequenced in a study of cytomegalovirus exposure and HLA in healthy donors. Primers for the PCR totalled 60 Vbeta and 13 Jbeta. Assay used: immunoSEQ multiplex PCR; TCRdb lists only in-frame clones, some missing. This repertoire shows roughly 100,000 clones, 76% found once; its top ten account for around 5.3%. Material for sequencing was PBMCs. The receptors were gathered from a man younger than 45 in good health and CMV-seropositive.

The chain links TRBV6-1 to TRBJ2-2, with a weak D call TRBD2 (5 bases). This CDR3 is 15 amino acids long. Trimming took 8 bases from V and 7 from J, leaving 20 bases between them. CDR1 and CDR2 from the germline V gene are MNHNS and SASEGT. The CDR3 sequence: CASGSLSGSSGELFF. The CDR3 coding sequence is TGTGCCAGCGGCTCCTTGTCGGGGTCCAGCGGGGAGCTGTTTTTT.

Worth noting for this clone: The same CDR3 also results from other DNA sequences found in this sample. The chain links TRBV9 to TRBJ2-3, with a possible D match to TRBD1 (5 bases). The ends were cut back, 4 bases at V and 0 bases at J, with 9 bases in the middle. The CDR3 runs 14 residues. Germline loops: CDR1 SGDLS, CDR2 YYNGEE. The CDR3, as DNA: TGTGCCAGCAGCCCGCAGGGTAGCACAGATACGCAGTATTTT. Its protein is CASSPQGSTDTQYF.

J is TRBJ2-5 and V is TRBV18; D gene ambiguous. The V and J ends lost 5 bases and 5 bases respectively, with 9 bases between them. This CDR3 comprises 12 residues. In germline, CDR1 is KGHSH, CDR2 LQKENI. CDR3 coding DNA: TGTGCCAGCTCATCTTTGAGGGAGACCCAGTACTTC. Protein product: CASSSLRETQYF.

The chain carries TRBV5-1 and TRBJ2-1; TRBD2 agrees at 14 bases. With 4 bases clipped from V and 4 bases from J, the junction kept 7 bases outside the gene matches. This CDR3 is built from 17 residues. Germline V gene lookup returns CDR1 SGHRS and CDR2 YFSETQ. The CDR3 loop reads CASSATSGGASYNEQFF. CDR3 in DNA: TGCGCCAGCAGCGCGACTAGCGGGGGGGCGAGTTACAATGAGCAGTTCTTC.

This clone appeared a single time. The chain joins TRBV28 to TRBJ1-2, with TRBD1 matching 7 bases. V dropped 2 bases and J dropped 3; count of bases not matched to a gene: 3. Germline assignment: CDR1 MDHEN and CDR2 SYDVKM. The CDR3 runs 14 residues. CDR3 DNA sequence: TGTGCCAGCAGTTTAGGGACAGTTTACTATGGCTACACCTTC. It translates to CASSLGTVYYGYTF.